This entry describes one T cell receptor (beta chain). The target of this receptor is not known. This sample is part of a study of monozygotic twins with inflammatory bowel disease (dated by TCRdb to the late 2010s). For the study in its entirety: The complete study included 28 monozygotic twin pairs: 19 IBD-discordant Danish pairs and nine German pairs, of which four were IBD-concordant and five were IBD-discordant. Within discordant pairs, disease-associated traits were sought mainly by comparing IBD patients with their genetically identical healthy co-twins. Each individual had, on average, about 151 000 unique TCRalpha sequences and 181 000 unique TCRbeta sequences available for analysis.

An approximately 2.5 ml peripheral blood sample was drawn into PAXgene tubes per donor and stored at -80°C. Without any T cell sorting, total RNA was extracted from whole blood using the PAXgene blood miRNA kit on an automated QIAcube. Peripheral blood from monozygotic twin pairs who were concordant or discordant for inflammatory bowel disease underwent deep TCRalpha and TCRbeta repertoire profiling using unique molecular barcoding. For every twin pair, smoking habits were documented, and each individual was categorised as a current, former or never smoker. The germline V gene gives CDR1 as SGHDN and CDR2 as FVKESK. Measured from the cysteine to the phenylalanine, the CDR3 is 17 residues long. No DNA appears here. The library was made by 5' RACE. Preparation of each TCR library used roughly 3,300 ng of total RNA. cDNA was synthesized with SMARTScribe reverse transcriptase in eight separate reactions per sample. During cDNA synthesis, template switching introduced unique molecular identifiers that contained a 6-nucleotide sample barcode. TCRalpha and TCRbeta cDNA was amplified in two nested PCRs of roughly 16 and 10 cycles, and bead purification was carried out after each PCR. Before amplification, the cDNA was treated with uracil DNA-glycosylase and purified using the QIAquick PCR purification kit. The second PCR was the step at which Illumina TruSeq-compatible adapters and sample-specific barcodes were added. TapeStation and Qubit were used to check library quality and concentration, and around 5.2 ng of each library went into the pool. Sequencing of pooled libraries was carried out on an Illumina HiSeq2500 single-index Rapid Run using 2 x 100 bp reads and custom sequencing primers. Per the original workflow: UMI-based consensus assembly with MiGEC version 1.2.6 was used to correct PCR and sequencing errors. MiXCR version 2.1.1 handled V(D)J alignment, clonotype assembly and CDR3 extraction. To normalise gene usage, clonotype sharing and MAIT/NKT TCR abundance, the analysis used the top 1000, 10 000 and 20 000 clonotypes per sample. Diversity was computed as the inverse Simpson index with the vegan R package after downsampling to 27 000 UMIs. Paired Mann-Whitney U tests were applied to discordant twin pairs, and Benjamini-Hochberg correction was used for multiple testing. After the reads were reprocessed by TCRdb, one entry was made per CDR3 protein sequence, with no DNA. TCRdb's processing, not the authors', yielded these V and J calls. The sample table records approximately 160,000 distinct CDR3 sequences. The ten largest clones take up approximately 3% of the sample.

Study-wide findings and limitations: No single strong signal or clonotype linked to IBD turned up in the results, so the idea that one exists was not supported. Differing immunosuppressive treatments among patients may have added background noise and inter-individual variability to the repertoires. A decrease in TCRbeta repertoire diversity, as measured by inverse Simpson index, was observed in IBD patients compared with their healthy co-twins. The analysis was unable to tell apart different T cell subtypes. Fewer clonotypes were shared with other individuals by IBD patients than by healthy twins, most markedly in patients showing signs of disease activity. Concordant and discordant twins showed no difference in repertoire similarity, possibly because of limited statistical power.

The sequenced material came from blood. The TCR comes from a human donor with ulcerative colitis or Crohn's disease, or a healthy co-twin of an affected twin (not recorded which). The chain is encoded by TRBV14 joined to TRBJ1-2; TCRdb proposes TRBD1, but this gene call is untestable without DNA. The CDR3 here reads CASSPGRGEPWNYGYTF.